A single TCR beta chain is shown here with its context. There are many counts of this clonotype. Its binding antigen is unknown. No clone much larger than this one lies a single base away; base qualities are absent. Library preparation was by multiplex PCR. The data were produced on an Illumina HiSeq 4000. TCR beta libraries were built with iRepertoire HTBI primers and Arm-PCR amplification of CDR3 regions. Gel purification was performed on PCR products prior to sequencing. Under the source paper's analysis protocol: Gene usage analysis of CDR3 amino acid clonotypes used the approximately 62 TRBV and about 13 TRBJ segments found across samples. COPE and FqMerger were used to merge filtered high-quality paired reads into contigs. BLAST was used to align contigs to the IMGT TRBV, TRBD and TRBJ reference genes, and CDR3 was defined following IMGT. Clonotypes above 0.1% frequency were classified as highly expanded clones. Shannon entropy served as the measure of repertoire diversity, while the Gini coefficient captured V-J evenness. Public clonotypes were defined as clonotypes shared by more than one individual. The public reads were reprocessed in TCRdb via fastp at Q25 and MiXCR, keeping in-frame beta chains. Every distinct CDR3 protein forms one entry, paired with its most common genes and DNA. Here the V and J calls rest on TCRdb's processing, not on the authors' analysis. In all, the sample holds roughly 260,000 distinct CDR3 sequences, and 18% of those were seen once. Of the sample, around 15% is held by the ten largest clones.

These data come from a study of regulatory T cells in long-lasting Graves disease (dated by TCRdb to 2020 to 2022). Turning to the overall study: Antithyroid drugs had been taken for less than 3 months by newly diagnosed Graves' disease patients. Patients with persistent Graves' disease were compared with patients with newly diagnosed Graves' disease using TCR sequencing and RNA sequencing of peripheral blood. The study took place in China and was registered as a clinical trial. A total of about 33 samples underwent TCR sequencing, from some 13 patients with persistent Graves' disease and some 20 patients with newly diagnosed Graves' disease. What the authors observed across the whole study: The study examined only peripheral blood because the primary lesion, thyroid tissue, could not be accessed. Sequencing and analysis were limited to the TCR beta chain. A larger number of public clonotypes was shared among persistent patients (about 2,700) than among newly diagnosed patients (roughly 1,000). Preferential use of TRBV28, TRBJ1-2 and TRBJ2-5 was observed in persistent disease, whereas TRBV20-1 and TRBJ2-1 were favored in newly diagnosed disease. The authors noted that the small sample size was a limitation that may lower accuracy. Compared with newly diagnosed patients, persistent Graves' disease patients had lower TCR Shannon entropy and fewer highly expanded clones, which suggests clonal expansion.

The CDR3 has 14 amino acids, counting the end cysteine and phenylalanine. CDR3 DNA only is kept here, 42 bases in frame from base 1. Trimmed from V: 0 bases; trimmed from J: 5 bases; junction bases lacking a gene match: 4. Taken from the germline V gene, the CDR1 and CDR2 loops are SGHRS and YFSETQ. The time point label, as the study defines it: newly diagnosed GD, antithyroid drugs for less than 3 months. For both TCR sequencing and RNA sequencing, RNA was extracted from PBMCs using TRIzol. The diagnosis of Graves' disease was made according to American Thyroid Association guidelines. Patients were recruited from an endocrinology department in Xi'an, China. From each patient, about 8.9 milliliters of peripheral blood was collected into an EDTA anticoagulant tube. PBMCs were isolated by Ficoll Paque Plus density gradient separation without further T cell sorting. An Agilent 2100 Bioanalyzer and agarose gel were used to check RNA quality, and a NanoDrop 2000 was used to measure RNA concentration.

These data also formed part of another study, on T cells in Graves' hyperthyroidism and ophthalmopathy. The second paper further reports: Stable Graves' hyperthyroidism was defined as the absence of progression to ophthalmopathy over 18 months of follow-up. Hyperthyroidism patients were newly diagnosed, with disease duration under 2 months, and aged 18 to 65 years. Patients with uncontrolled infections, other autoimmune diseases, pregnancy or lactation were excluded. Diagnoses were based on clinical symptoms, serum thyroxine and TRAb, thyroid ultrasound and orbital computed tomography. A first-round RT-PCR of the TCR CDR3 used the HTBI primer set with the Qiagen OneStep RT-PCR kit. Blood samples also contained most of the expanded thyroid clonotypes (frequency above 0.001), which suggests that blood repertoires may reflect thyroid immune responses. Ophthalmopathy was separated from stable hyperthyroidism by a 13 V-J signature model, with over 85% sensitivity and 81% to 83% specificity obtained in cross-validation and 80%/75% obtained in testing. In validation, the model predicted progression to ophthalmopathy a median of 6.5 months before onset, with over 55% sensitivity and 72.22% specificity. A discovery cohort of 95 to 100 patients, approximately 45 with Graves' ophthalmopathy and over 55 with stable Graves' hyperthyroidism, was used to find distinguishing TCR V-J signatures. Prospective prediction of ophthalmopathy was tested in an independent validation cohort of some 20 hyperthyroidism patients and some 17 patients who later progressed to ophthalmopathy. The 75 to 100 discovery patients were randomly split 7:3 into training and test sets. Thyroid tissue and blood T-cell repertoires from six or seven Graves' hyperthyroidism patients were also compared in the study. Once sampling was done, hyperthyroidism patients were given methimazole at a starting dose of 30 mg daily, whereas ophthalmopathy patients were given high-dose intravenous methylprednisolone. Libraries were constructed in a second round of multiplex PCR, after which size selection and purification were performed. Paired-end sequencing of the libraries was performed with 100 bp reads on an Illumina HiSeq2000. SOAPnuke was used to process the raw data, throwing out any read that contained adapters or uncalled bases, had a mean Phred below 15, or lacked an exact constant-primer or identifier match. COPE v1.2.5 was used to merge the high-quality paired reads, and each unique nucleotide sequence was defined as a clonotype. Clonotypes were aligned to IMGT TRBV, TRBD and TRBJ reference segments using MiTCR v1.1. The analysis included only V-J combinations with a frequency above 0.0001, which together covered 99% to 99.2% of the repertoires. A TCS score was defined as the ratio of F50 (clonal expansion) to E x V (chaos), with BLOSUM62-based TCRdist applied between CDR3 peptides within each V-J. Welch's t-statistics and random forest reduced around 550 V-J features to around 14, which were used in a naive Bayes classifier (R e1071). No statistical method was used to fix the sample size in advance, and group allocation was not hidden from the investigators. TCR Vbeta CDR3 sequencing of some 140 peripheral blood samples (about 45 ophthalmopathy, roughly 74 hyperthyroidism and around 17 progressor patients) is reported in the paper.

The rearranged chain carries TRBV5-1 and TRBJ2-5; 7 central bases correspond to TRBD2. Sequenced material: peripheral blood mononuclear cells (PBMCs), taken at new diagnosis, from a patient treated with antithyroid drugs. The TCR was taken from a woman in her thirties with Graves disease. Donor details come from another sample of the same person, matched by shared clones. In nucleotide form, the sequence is TGCGCCAGCAGCTTGGAGGCGGGGGTGGAGACCCAGTACTTC. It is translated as CASSLEAGVETQYF.